The present TCR beta chain was sequenced within a study of glioma-infiltrating T cells. The CDR3 runs to 15 residues. The germline V and J ends were trimmed by 5 bases and 1 base, with 13 bases remaining between them. Germline CDR1 reads SGHTA; CDR2 reads FQGNSA. This clonotype was seen many times. Using RNA template, CDR3s of TCR alpha and beta were amplified with iRepertoire arm-PCR. TCRdb re-analysed the multiplex PCR reads in MiXCR, keeping a single row per CDR3 protein. This table holds fewer than 200,000 distinct CDR3 sequences, over 25% found once. The chain is built from TRBV7-2 and TRBJ2-3; tentatively, D is TRBD2 (6 bases). The sample consisted of glioma tissue, nonneoplastic brain tissue, or PBMCs (not recorded which). The TCR originated in a human donor with low-grade glioma or glioblastoma, undergoing nonglioma brain surgery, or in good health (not recorded which). CDR3 sequence (DNA): TGTGCCAGCAGCCCACGGCGGGGTGGCACAGATACGCAGTATTTT. This codes for CASSPRRGGTDTQYF. The entire variable domain, with the rest obtained from reference TRBV7-2 and TRBJ2-3, is as follows: GAGVSQSPSNKVTEKGKDVELRCDPISGHTALYWYRQSLGQGLEFLIYFQGNSAPDKSGLPSDRFSAERTGGSVSTLTIQRTQQEDSAVYLCASSPRRGGTDTQYFGPGTRLTVL.